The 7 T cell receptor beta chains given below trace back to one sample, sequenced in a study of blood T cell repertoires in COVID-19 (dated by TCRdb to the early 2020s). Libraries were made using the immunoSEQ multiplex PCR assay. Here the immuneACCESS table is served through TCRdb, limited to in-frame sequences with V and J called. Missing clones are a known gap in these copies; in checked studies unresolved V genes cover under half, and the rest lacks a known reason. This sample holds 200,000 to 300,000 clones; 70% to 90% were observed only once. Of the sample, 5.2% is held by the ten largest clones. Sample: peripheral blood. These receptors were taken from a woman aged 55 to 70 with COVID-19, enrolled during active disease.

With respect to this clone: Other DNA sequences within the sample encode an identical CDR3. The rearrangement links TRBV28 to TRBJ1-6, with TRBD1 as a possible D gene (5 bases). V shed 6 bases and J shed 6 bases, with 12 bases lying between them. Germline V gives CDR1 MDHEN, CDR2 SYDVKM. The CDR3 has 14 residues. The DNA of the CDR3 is TGTGCCAGCAGCTTGGGCGGGGCTAATTCACCCCTCCACTTT. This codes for CASSLGGANSPLHF.

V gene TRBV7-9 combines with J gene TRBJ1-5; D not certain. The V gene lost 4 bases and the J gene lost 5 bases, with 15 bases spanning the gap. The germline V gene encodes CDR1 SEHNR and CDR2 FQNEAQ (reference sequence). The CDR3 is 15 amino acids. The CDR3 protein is CASSSTGSMDQPQHF. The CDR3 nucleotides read TGTGCCAGCAGCTCTACCGGGTCCATGGATCAGCCCCAGCATTTT.

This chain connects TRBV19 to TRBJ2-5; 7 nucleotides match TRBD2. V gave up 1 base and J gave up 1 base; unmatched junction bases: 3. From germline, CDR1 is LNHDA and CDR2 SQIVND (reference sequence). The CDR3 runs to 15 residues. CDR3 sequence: CASSIGGGIQETQYF. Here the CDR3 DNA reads TGTGCCAGTAGTATAGGGGGGGGTATCCAAGAGACCCAGTACTTC.

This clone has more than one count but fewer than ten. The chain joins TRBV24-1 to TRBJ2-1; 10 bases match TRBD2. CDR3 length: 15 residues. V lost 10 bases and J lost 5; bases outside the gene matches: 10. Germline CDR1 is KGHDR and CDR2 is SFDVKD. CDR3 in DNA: TGTGCCACGGGGGAATTAGCGGGGGGTCACAATGAGCAGTTCTTC. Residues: CATGELAGGHNEQFF.

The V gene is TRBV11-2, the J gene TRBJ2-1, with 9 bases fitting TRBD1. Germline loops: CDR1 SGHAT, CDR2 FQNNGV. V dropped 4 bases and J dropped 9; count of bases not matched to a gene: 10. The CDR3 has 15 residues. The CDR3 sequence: CASSSQTGGDPEQFF. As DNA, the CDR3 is TGTGCCAGCAGCTCCCAGACAGGGGGGGATCCTGAGCAGTTCTTC.

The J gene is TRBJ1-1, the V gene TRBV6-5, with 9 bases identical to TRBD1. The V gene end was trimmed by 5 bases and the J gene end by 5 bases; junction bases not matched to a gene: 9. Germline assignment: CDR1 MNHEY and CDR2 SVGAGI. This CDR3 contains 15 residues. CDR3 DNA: TGTGCCAGCAGTAAGCCGGGACAGGGAGGGACTGAAGCTTTCTTT. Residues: CASSKPGQGGTEAFF.

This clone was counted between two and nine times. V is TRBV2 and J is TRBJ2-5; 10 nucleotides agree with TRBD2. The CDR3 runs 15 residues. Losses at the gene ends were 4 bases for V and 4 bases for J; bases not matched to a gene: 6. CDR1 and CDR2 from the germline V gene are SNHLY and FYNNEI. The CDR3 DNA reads TGTGCCAGCAGTGGGGGACTAGCGCGTGGAGAGACCCAGTACTTC. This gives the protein CASSGGLARGETQYF.